This section outlines one T cell receptor beta chain sequence together with its context. This clonotype occurred a few times. Its antigen is currently not known. A much bigger clone sits one base away, suggesting this may be a read error. The sample's time point, from its label and the paper: newly diagnosed GD, antithyroid drugs for less than 3 months. RNA was extracted from PBMCs in TRIzol for both TCR sequencing and RNA sequencing. The diagnosis of Graves' disease followed American Thyroid Association guidelines. Patients for the study were recruited at an endocrinology department in Xi'an, China. Each patient gave about 8.1 milliliters of peripheral blood, collected in an EDTA anticoagulant tube. Ficoll Paque Plus density gradient separation was used to isolate PBMCs, and no additional T cell sorting was done. An Agilent 2100 Bioanalyzer and agarose gel were used to check RNA quality, while a NanoDrop 2000 measured RNA concentration.

The record originates from a study of regulatory T cells in long-lasting Graves disease (dated by TCRdb to the early 2020s). Background on the whole study: Newly diagnosed Graves' disease patients had taken antithyroid drugs for less than 3 months. This study used TCR sequencing and RNA sequencing of peripheral blood to compare persistent Graves' disease patients against newly diagnosed Graves' disease patients. The study was conducted in China and was registered as a clinical trial. A total of about 35 samples underwent TCR sequencing, from about 13 patients with persistent Graves' disease and 20 patients with newly diagnosed Graves' disease.

Findings and caveats that apply to the study as a whole: The authors acknowledged the small sample size as a limitation that may reduce accuracy. Because the primary lesion, thyroid tissue, could not be accessed, the study looked at peripheral blood alone. Persistent Graves' disease patients showed lower TCR Shannon entropy and fewer highly expanded clones than newly diagnosed patients, suggesting clonal expansion. A larger number of public clonotypes was shared among persistent patients (under 3,000) than among newly diagnosed patients (approximately 1,000). Only the TCR beta chain was sequenced and analyzed. Persistent disease showed preferential use of TRBV28, TRBJ1-2 and TRBJ2-5, whereas newly diagnosed disease favored TRBV20-1 and TRBJ2-1.

Including the terminal cysteine and phenylalanine, the CDR3 comprises 13 residues. Only the CDR3 DNA stays, 39 bases, in frame from base 1. Between the V and J ends, shortened by 5 bases and 0 bases respectively, the junction contains 10 bases. CDR1 and CDR2 are drawn from the germline V gene (reference sequence): GTSNPN, SVGIG. Libraries were built with multiplex PCR. Data came from an Illumina HiSeq 4000. CDR3 regions were amplified by Arm-PCR with iRepertoire HTBI primers to construct TCR beta libraries. Gel purification was performed on PCR products prior to sequencing. Concerning the study's data processing: Gene usage analysis of CDR3 amino acid clonotypes relied on the 60 to 65 TRBV and 13 to 15 TRBJ segments identified across samples. COPE and FqMerger were used to merge filtered high-quality paired reads into contigs. BLAST was used to align contigs to the IMGT TRBV, TRBD and TRBJ reference genes, and CDR3 was defined following IMGT. Any clonotype with a frequency above 0.1% was counted as a highly expanded clone. Repertoire diversity was measured by Shannon entropy, and V-J evenness by the Gini coefficient. Clonotypes shared by more than one individual were considered public. TCRdb redid the processing of the public reads, applying fastp at Q25 and MiXCR, and retained in-frame beta chains. Rows with a matching CDR3 protein are joined into one entry that keeps the most common DNA and genes. The V and J calls here are based on TCRdb, not the publication. For this sample there are around 470,000 distinct CDR3 sequences; approximately 15% appear just once. The top ten clonotypes cover approximately 17% of the sample.

These same data were also listed under a study on T cells in Graves' hyperthyroidism and ophthalmopathy. Taken from the second paper: Graves' hyperthyroidism was defined as stable when no progression to ophthalmopathy occurred over 18 months of follow-up. Hyperthyroidism patients were newly diagnosed, had a disease duration of under 2 months, and were aged 18 to 65 years. Any patient with an uncontrolled infection, another autoimmune disease, pregnancy or lactation was excluded. Clinical symptoms, serum thyroxine and TRAb, thyroid ultrasound, and orbital computed tomography formed the basis for the diagnoses. The TCR CDR3 was subjected to a first round of RT-PCR using the HTBI primer set and the Qiagen OneStep RT-PCR kit. Blood samples also contained most of the expanded thyroid clonotypes (frequency above 0.001), which suggests that blood repertoires may reflect thyroid immune responses. Ophthalmopathy was separated from stable hyperthyroidism by a 13 V-J signature model, with over 85% sensitivity and just over 81% specificity obtained in cross-validation and 80%/75% obtained in testing. In validation, progression to ophthalmopathy was predicted by the model with more than 65% sensitivity and around 75% specificity, a median of approximately 6.5 months before onset. TCR V-J signatures able to tell the groups apart were searched for in a discovery cohort of 90 to 100 patients, of whom over 40 had Graves' ophthalmopathy and 57 had stable Graves' hyperthyroidism. Prospective prediction of ophthalmopathy was tested in an independent validation cohort consisting of some 19 hyperthyroidism patients and 17 patients who later progressed to ophthalmopathy. The roughly 91 discovery patients were randomly split 7:3 into training and test sets. The study also compared thyroid tissue and blood T-cell repertoires from a handful of Graves' hyperthyroidism patients. Following sampling, methimazole starting at 30 mg daily was given to hyperthyroidism patients, and high-dose intravenous methylprednisolone was given to ophthalmopathy patients. Libraries were constructed in a second round of multiplex PCR, after which size selection and purification were performed. Paired-end sequencing of the libraries was performed with 100 bp reads on an Illumina HiSeq2000. SOAPnuke was used to process the raw data, throwing out any read that contained adapters or uncalled bases, had a mean Phred below 15, or lacked an exact constant-primer or identifier match. COPE v1.2.5 was used to merge the high-quality paired reads, and each unique nucleotide sequence was defined as a clonotype. MiTCR v1.1 was used to align clonotypes to the IMGT TRBV, TRBD and TRBJ reference segments. Analysis was restricted to V-J combinations with a frequency above 0.0001, which covered about 99% of repertoires. A TCS score was defined as the ratio of F50 (clonal expansion) to E x V (chaos), with BLOSUM62-based TCRdist applied between CDR3 peptides within each V-J. Welch's t-statistics and random forest reduced 514 V-J features to roughly 13, which were used in a naive Bayes classifier (R e1071). Sample size was not statistically predetermined, and investigators were not blinded to group allocation. According to the paper, TCR Vbeta CDR3 sequencing was carried out on some 140 peripheral blood samples, which came from over 40 ophthalmopathy, 70 to 80 hyperthyroidism and 17 progressor patients.

The material sequenced was peripheral blood mononuclear cells (PBMCs), taken at new diagnosis, from a patient treated with antithyroid drugs. The sequence came from a woman aged 45-65 years with Graves disease. Donor details come from another sample of the same person, matched by shared clones. This chain joins TRBV30 to TRBJ1-1; there is no confident call for the D gene. For the CDR3, the sequence is CAWSGGVNTEAFF. The DNA is as follows: TGTGCCTGGTCGGGCGGAGTGAACACTGAAGCTTTCTTT.